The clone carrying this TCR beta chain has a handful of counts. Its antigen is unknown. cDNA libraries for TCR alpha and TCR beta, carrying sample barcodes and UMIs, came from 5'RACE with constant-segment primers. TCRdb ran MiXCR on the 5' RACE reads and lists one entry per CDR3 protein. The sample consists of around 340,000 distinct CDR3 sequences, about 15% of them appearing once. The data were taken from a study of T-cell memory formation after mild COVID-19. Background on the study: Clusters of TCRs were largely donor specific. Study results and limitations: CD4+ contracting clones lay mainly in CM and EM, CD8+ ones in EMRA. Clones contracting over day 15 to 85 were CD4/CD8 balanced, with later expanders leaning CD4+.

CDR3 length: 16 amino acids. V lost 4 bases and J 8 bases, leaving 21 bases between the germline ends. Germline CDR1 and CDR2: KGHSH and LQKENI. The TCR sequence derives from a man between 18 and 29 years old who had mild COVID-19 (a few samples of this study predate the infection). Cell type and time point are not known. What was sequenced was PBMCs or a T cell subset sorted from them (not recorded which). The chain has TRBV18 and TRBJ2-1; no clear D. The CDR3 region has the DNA TGTGCCAGCTCACGCCTTATTGAGGAGCCCGTTGATGAGCAGTTCTTC. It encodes CASSRLIEEPVDEQFF.